This T cell receptor beta chain was profiled in a study of glioma-infiltrating T cells. Study conclusions and caveats: Tissue-blood divergence was below expectation in non-neoplastic patients, above in gliomas. Tissue and blood shared very few CDR3 sequences.

This clonotype was counted ten times or more. Its target is not known. V trimming: 4 bases; J trimming: 4 bases; junction bases outside the gene matches: 7. CDR1 SQVTM and CDR2 ANQGSEA come from the germline V gene. This CDR3 comprises 14 residues. Amplification of TCR alpha and beta CDR3 regions from RNA used iRepertoire nested multiplex PCR. Input was roughly 85-450 ng of tissue mRNA or PBMC total RNA. TCRdb re-analysed the multiplex PCR reads in MiXCR, keeping a single row per CDR3 protein. The profile shows around 6,200 distinct CDR3 sequences, approximately 30% of them singletons. The sequencing sample was made of glioma tissue, nonneoplastic brain tissue, or PBMCs (not recorded which). The chain recombines TRBV29-1 with TRBJ2-3, with 8 bases fitting TRBD1. This sequence originates from a human donor with low-grade glioma or glioblastoma, undergoing nonglioma brain surgery, or in good health (not recorded which). CDR3 residues: CSVVWGQVPDTQYF. CDR3 DNA: TGCAGCGTTGTTTGGGGACAGGTACCAGATACGCAGTATTTT.